Below are 31 T cell receptor beta chains sequenced from a single sample in a study of post-analysis software for immune sequencing data. Libraries were made from TCR beta cDNA, and they carried unique molecular identifiers. Via MiXCR, TCRdb re-called the PCR reads, giving one row per CDR3 protein. The sample yields over 250,000 distinct CDR3 sequences, approximately 34% seen once. No antigen is known for these receptors. Overall study results and limits: A few TRBV segments occurring more often in patients than controls included TRBV5-6, TRBV5-1 and TRBV20-1.

Source material: blood. These receptors were taken from a girl between 5 and 17 years old with multiple sclerosis.

About this clonotype: A much larger clone lies one base from this, so it may be a read error. The chain links TRBV9 to TRBJ1-2; D gene unclear. Germline V CDR1 and CDR2: SGDLS, YYNGEE. V lost 0 bases to trimming and J lost 4 bases, with 13 bases between them. This CDR3 contains 15 residues. The CDR3 bases are TGTGCCAGCAGCGTAGAGGCAGCTACTAGCTATGGCTACACCTTC. This codes for CASSVEAATSYGYTF.

This clonotype was observed at least ten times. The chain links TRBV10-3 to TRBJ2-6, with D maybe TRBD1 (5 bases). CDR3 size: 19 residues. Trimming took 7 bases from V and 0 from J, leaving 22 bases between them. Germline CDR1 is ENHRY and CDR2 is SYGVKD. The CDR3 loop reads CAITPVRDPSTSGANVLTF. The CDR3 nucleotides read TGTGCCATCACTCCTGTCAGGGATCCGTCGACCTCTGGGGCCAACGTCCTGACTTTC.

The rearrangement joins TRBV6-2 or TRBV6-3 to TRBJ2-3; a possible D gene is TRBD2 (5 bases). CDR3 length: 16 amino acids. Germline-derived CDR1 and CDR2 are MNHEY and SVGEGT. V lost 0 bases and J lost 2, with 12 bases in between. This CDR3 is CASSYSSSFPTDTQYF. The DNA for the CDR3 is TGTGCCAGCAGTTACTCTTCTAGCTTCCCCACAGATACGCAGTATTTT.

On this clonotype: A much bigger clone sits one base away, suggesting this may be a read error. The chain links TRBV19 to TRBJ2-5, with 8 bases fitting TRBD1. The better agreement between TRBJ2-7 and the DNA end casts doubt on the J call. The CDR3 covers 11 residues. Germline V CDR1 and CDR2: LNHDA, SQIVND (reference sequence). The chain's CDR3 is CAGTGGYEQYF. The CDR3 bases are TGTGCCGGTACAGGGGGCTACGAGCAGTACTTC.

The chain links TRBV5-1 to TRBJ2-1; TRBD1 matches at 9 bases. The J call may be incorrect, as the DNA end agrees better with TRBJ2-7. The CDR3 consists of 16 residues. CDR1 is SGHRS, CDR2 YFSETQ, per germline. The CDR3 sequence is CASSSTGQGIYNEQYF. The CDR3 bases are TGCGCCAGCAGCTCCACGGGACAGGGTATCTACAATGAGCAGTACTTC.

Concerning this clonotype: A much larger clone differs by one base, so this may be a read error. This chain connects TRBV10-3 to TRBJ1-2; D uncertain. The ends were cut back, 6 bases at V and 5 bases at J, with 16 bases in the middle. CDR1 and CDR2 from the germline V gene are ENHRY and SYGVKD. This CDR3 contains 14 residues. CDR3 sequence: CAIRDIAYGYGYTF. The CDR3, as DNA: TGTGCCATCAGGGATATCGCCTATGGGTATGGCTACACCTTC.

This clonotype has more than one count but fewer than ten. Relative to the germline gene, one junction end is altered; a read error may explain this. The genes are TRBV12-3 or TRBV12-4 and TRBJ1-6; D might be TRBD1 (6 bases). The CDR3 has 14 amino acids. In DNA, the CDR3 is TGTGCCAGCAGTCCCGGGGGCGGTAATTCACCCCCCCACTTT. It encodes CASSPGGGNSPPHF.

The chain uses TRBV12-3 or TRBV12-4 and TRBJ1-5, with TRBD1 matching 8 bases. Trimming took 3 bases from V and 3 from J; bases not matched to a gene: 4. This CDR3 region has 15 residues. The CDR3 is CASSFWDRFNQPQHF. In DNA, the CDR3 is TGTGCCAGCAGTTTTTGGGACAGGTTCAATCAGCCCCAGCATTTT.

In regard to this clonotype: The junction departs from the called germline gene at one end, perhaps through a read error. This chain connects TRBV12-3 or TRBV12-4 to TRBJ2-3; maybe TRBD1 (6 bases). The CDR3 runs 14 residues. The CDR3 DNA follows: TGTGCCGGCAGTTCCACAGGGATCGCAGATACGCAGTATTTT. Its protein is CAGSSTGIADTQYF.

This clonotype was observed a few times. The J gene is TRBJ2-2, the V gene TRBV13, with 7 bases matching TRBD1. After removal of 4 bases from V and 0 bases from J, the junction contained 5 bases not matched to a gene. The germline V gene encodes CDR1 PRHDT and CDR2 FYEKMQ (reference sequence). The CDR3 is made up of 16 amino acids. CDR3 nucleotides: TGTGCCAGCAGCTGGTGGACAGGTTCGAACACCGGGGAGCTGTTTTTT. Translating gives CASSWWTGSNTGELFF.

V is TRBV20-1 and J is TRBJ2-1; TRBD2 agrees at 8 bases. The CDR3 extends over 14 amino acids. V shed 0 bases and J 8 bases; nucleotides not matched to a gene: 6. Per germline, CDR1 DFQATT and CDR2 SNEGSKA (reference sequence). The chain's CDR3 is CSARDSGTSDEQFF. CDR3 nucleotides: TGCAGTGCTAGAGATTCCGGGACTAGTGATGAGCAGTTCTTC.

The sample holds a few counts of this clonotype. A read error may explain this, as a much larger clone is one base away. This chain joins TRBV12-5 and TRBJ1-1; D may be TRBD1 (5 bases). The V end lost 1 base, the J end lost 4 bases, and 13 bases lay between the germline ends. Germline CDR1 LGHNT, CDR2 FRNRAP. The length of the CDR3 is 15 residues. The CDR3 region is CASGLGGVKITEAFF. As DNA, the CDR3 is TGTGCTAGTGGTTTGGGAGGGGTGAAAATCACTGAAGCTTTCTTT.

This clonotype was picked up many times. V gene TRBV29-1 combines with J gene TRBJ2-1; 9 bases fit TRBD2. The CDR3 covers 15 residues. Trimming cost V 8 bases and J 3 bases; bases outside gene matches: 11. CDR1 SQVTM and CDR2 ANQGSEA come from the germline V gene. CDR3 sequence (DNA): TGCAGCTCCCGGGGTGCGGGAGGGGGCTACAATGAGCAGTTCTTC. Residues: CSSRGAGGGYNEQFF.

Note on this clonotype: This may be a read error: a much more frequent sequence differs by one nucleotide. The CDR3 DNA reads TGTGCCAACAGTCCTCCTAGCGGGATGACCTACAATGAGCAGTTCTTC. It yields the protein CANSPPSGMTYNEQFF. The chain combines TRBV12-3 or TRBV12-4 with TRBJ2-1, with 9 bases lining up with TRBD2. This CDR3 has 16 residues.

This clonotype was seen only a few times. The V and J genes are TRBV20-1 and TRBJ1-1; a possible D gene is TRBD1 (6 bases). From germline, CDR1 is DFQATT and CDR2 SNEGSKA (reference sequence). This CDR3 contains 15 residues. The ends were cut back, 6 bases at V and 2 bases at J, with 19 bases in the middle. CDR3 bases: TGCAGTGCCCGGGGGCAGGCGGGTGTCAACACTGAAGCTTTCTTT. The encoded protein is CSARGQAGVNTEAFF.

In its sample, this clonotype was seen many times. The chain combines TRBV5-5 with TRBJ1-2, with D possibly being TRBD1 (5 bases). Germline V gene sequence: CDR1 SGHKS, CDR2 YYEKEE (reference sequence). This CDR3 has 19 residues. V was pared by 2 bases and J by 1 base, with 24 bases between. The CDR3 loop reads CASSLRARAVGTVNYGYTF. As DNA, the CDR3 is TGTGCCAGCAGCTTACGGGCCAGGGCCGTTGGTACCGTTAACTATGGCTACACCTTC.

Note on this clonotype: This sequence may be a read error, since a much larger clone differs from it by one base. The gene calls are TRBV20-1 and TRBJ2-5, with TRBD2 matching over 8 bases. Germline CDR1 and CDR2: DFQATT and SNEGSKA (reference sequence). Trimming took 4 bases from V and 4 from J; bases not matched to a gene: 5. This CDR3 is 13 amino acids long. The CDR3 nucleotides are TGCAGTGCTATCCGGGAGGGGGGAGAGACCCAGTACTTC. Translated, it gives CSAIREGGETQYF.

The V call is TRBV4-1, the J call TRBJ1-2, with D hard to call. The V end lost 0 bases, the J end lost 5 bases, and 4 bases lay between the germline ends. Looked up from germline, CDR1 is MGHRA and CDR2 is YSYEKL. This CDR3 comprises 12 residues. The CDR3 DNA reads TGCGCCAGCAGCCAAGAGGGATATGGCTACACCTTC. It is translated as CASSQEGYGYTF.

This clonotype was counted at least ten times. The chain links TRBV29-1 to TRBJ1-2; no firm D call. The germline V and J ends were trimmed by 6 bases and 4 bases, with 12 bases remaining between them. The CDR3 loop spans 12 amino acids. Germline assignment: CDR1 SQVTM and CDR2 ANQGSEA. The DNA of the CDR3 is TGCAGCGTCGGCGTCCTAACCTATGGCTACACCTTC. It yields the protein CSVGVLTYGYTF.

This chain's CDR3 is CASSPGQGSDTQYF. As DNA, the CDR3 is TGCGCCAGCAGCCCCGGACAGGGGTCTGATACGCAGTATTTT. The chain carries TRBV5-1 and TRBJ2-3, with 9 bases lining up with TRBD1. The CDR3 runs 14 residues. The J segment lost 6 bases and the V segment lost 4 bases, leaving 6 bases of the junction unmatched. CDR1 is SGHRS, CDR2 YFSETQ, per germline.

V usage is TRBV7-8 and J usage is TRBJ2-2; D unclear. CDR3 length equals 15 residues. Trimming left V 1 base short and J 1 base short, with 7 bases between. CDR1 is SGHVS, CDR2 FQNEAQ, per germline. CDR3 DNA sequence: TGTGCCAGCAGCTTAGAACGGAGGAACACCGGGGAGCTGTTTTTT. As protein: CASSLERRNTGELFF.

The chain joins TRBV20-1 to TRBJ2-3, with D perhaps given as TRBD1 or TRBD2 (5 bases each). Germline CDR1 is DFQATT and CDR2 is SNEGSKA (reference sequence). Trimming left V 2 bases short and J 5 bases short, with 14 bases between. The CDR3 runs 14 residues. CDR3: CSARTGTDQDTQYF. CDR3 in DNA: TGCAGTGCTAGAACCGGGACGGATCAAGATACGCAGTATTTT.

The sample holds many counts of this clonotype. This chain connects TRBV5-1 to TRBJ1-2; D not resolved. The CDR3 totals 13 residues. The germline V gene has CDR1 SGHRS and CDR2 YFSETQ. V gave up 3 bases and J gave up 8 bases, with 14 bases separating them. CDR3 residues: CASSWIGPGGYTF. In nucleotides, the CDR3 is TGCGCCAGCAGCTGGATAGGTCCTGGCGGCTACACCTTC.

With respect to this clonotype: With a much larger clone just one base away, this may be a read error. This rearrangement joins TRBV5-1 to TRBJ2-6; TRBD1 aligns across 7 bases. This CDR3 is built from 16 residues. CDR1 is SGHRS and CDR2 is YFSETQ in the germline V gene. The CDR3 coding sequence is TGCACCAGCAGCTTCACAGGGGACCCTGGGGCCAACGTCCTGACTTTC. This encodes CTSSFTGDPGANVLTF.

This clonotype was seen at least ten times. V usage is TRBV6-5 and J usage is TRBJ2-6; TRBD2 might be the D (6 bases). CDR1 is MNHEY and CDR2 is SVGAGI in the germline V gene. V lost 0 bases to trimming and J lost 0 bases, with 6 bases between them. This CDR3 is 16 amino acids long. The CDR3 is CASSYSGGSGANVLTF. As DNA, the CDR3 is TGTGCCAGCAGTTACTCGGGAGGCTCTGGGGCCAACGTCCTGACTTTC.

Note on this clonotype: A much more abundant neighbour one base away suggests this may be a read error. J is TRBJ2-5 and V is TRBV7-2, with 7 bases that match TRBD1. Germline V gives CDR1 SGHTA, CDR2 FQGNSA. The CDR3 covers 15 residues. CDR3 sequence (DNA): TGTGCCAGCAGCTTAGACAGGGGTGGTCAAGGGACCCAGTACTTC. It is translated as CASSLDRGGQGTQYF.

Written as DNA, the CDR3 is TGCGCCAGCAGCTTGGAGGGGCGCAGGGTGGAGGCCTCTGGCTACACCTTC. This sequence encodes CASSLEGRRVEASGYTF. This chain connects TRBV5-1 to TRBJ1-2; D is perhaps TRBD1 (5 bases). V was trimmed by 0 bases and J by 7 bases, leaving 22 bases between them. The V gene's germline CDR1 is SGHRS and CDR2 YFSETQ. This CDR3 comprises 17 residues.

At least ten counts were recorded for this clonotype. The V call is TRBV6-4, the J call TRBJ2-3; D unclear. The CDR3 is 10 residues long. V lost 8 bases and J 5 bases, leaving 5 bases between the germline ends. The germline V gene encodes CDR1 MRHNA and CDR2 SNTAGT. The CDR3 region is CASHRDTQYF. In DNA, the CDR3 is TGTGCCAGCCACCGAGATACGCAGTATTTT.

There are a few counts of this clonotype. The chain combines TRBV5-5 with TRBJ1-6, with D possibly matching TRBD1 (5 bases). Germline V gene sequence: CDR1 SGHKS, CDR2 YYEKEE (reference sequence). The V and J ends lost 4 bases and 7 bases respectively, with 12 bases between them. The CDR3 has 14 amino acids. The CDR3 spells CASSGTKGNSPLHF. The CDR3 region has the DNA TGTGCCAGCAGCGGGACGAAGGGGAATTCACCCCTCCACTTT.

This clonotype was seen repeatedly, ten times or more. This rearrangement joins TRBV5-1 to TRBJ2-3; 7 bases fit TRBD1. The ends lost 3 bases at V and 7 bases at J; junction bases unmatched: 5. This CDR3 contains 13 residues. In germline, CDR1 is SGHRS, CDR2 YFSETQ. This chain's CDR3 is CASSWEQGNTQYF. The CDR3 nucleotides are TGCGCCAGCAGCTGGGAACAGGGGAATACGCAGTATTTT.

This clonotype appeared many times. The chain couples TRBV20-1 to TRBJ2-3; TRBD2 matches at 11 bases. The CDR3 spans 15 residues. V was pared by 3 bases and J by 0 bases, with 2 bases of the junction left unmatched. From germline, CDR1 is DFQATT and CDR2 SNEGSKA (reference sequence). The CDR3, as DNA: TGCAGTGCTAGTTGGACTAGCGGGAGCACAGATACGCAGTATTTT. Encoded protein: CSASWTSGSTDTQYF.